The next 4 T cell receptor beta chains were all read from a single sample in a study of identical twins. TCRdb called the 5' RACE reads again in MiXCR, with one record for every CDR3 protein. The repertoire has approximately 500,000 distinct CDR3 sequences, approximately 24% of them found once; the top ten carry 2.9%. These data were likewise used in another study, on T cells expressing NK-cell markers.

The sample consisted of CD4+ T cells sorted from blood. All receptors come from a woman between 18 and 29 years old in good health.

This sequence joins TRBV7-9 and TRBJ2-3; TRBD1 aligns across 9 bases. J gave up 6 bases and V 3 bases, and 4 bases lay outside the gene matches. The CDR3 loop spans 14 amino acids. Germline V gene lookup returns CDR1 SEHNR and CDR2 FQNEAQ (reference sequence). CDR3 sequence: CASSLGTGCDTQYF. CDR3 in DNA: TGTGCCAGCAGCTTGGGGACAGGGTGTGATACGCAGTATTTT.

The chain uses TRBV20-1 and TRBJ2-1; TRBD2 matches at 10 bases. The V gene's germline CDR1 is DFQATT and CDR2 SNEGSKA (reference sequence). V was clipped by 1 base and J by 7 bases; unmatched bases: 4. The CDR3 is 14 amino acids. The CDR3 is CSARGSSGGNEQFF. For the CDR3, the DNA is TGCAGTGCTAGAGGCTCTAGCGGGGGAAATGAGCAGTTCTTC.

In this sample, this clonotype turned up a few times. The chain has TRBV5-1 and TRBJ2-2, with no clear D. The CDR3 is 14 amino acids. With 0 bases removed from V and 2 bases from J, the gap between germline ends came to 5 bases. Germline lookup yields CDR1 SGHRS and CDR2 YFSETQ. CDR3 in amino acids: CASSLGYNTGELFF. CDR3 bases: TGCGCCAGCAGCTTGGGGTATAACACCGGGGAGCTGTTTTTT. Complete variable domain (other parts from reference TRBV5-1 and TRBJ2-2): KAGVTQTPRYLIKTRGQQVTLSCSPISGHRSVSWYQQTPGQGLQFLFEYFSETQRNKGNFPGRFSGRQFSNSRSEMNVSTLELGDSALYLCASSLGYNTGELFFGEGSRLTVL.

The chain joins TRBV20-1 to TRBJ2-7; D gene ambiguous. From germline, CDR1 is DFQATT and CDR2 SNEGSKA (reference sequence). V was cut by 0 bases and J by 9 bases, with 21 bases left in between. The CDR3 extends over 15 amino acids. The CDR3 spells CSARDWLVSHPGQYF. The CDR3, as DNA: TGCAGTGCTAGAGATTGGTTAGTCTCCCACCCCGGGCAGTACTTC.